This T cell receptor beta chain was documented in a study of T cell repertoires in cytomegalovirus infection. Study details: From public TCR beta signatures came an indication of both CMV infection and matching HLA type.

CDR3 length equals 14 residues. V lost 3 bases and J lost 4, with 12 bases in between. As regards this clonotype: Its antigen is still unknown.

Study results and limitations: In two of eight donors, the top clonotype was HLA-C-restricted CMV-specific. Pooled public TCR beta family frequency picked out CMV carriers with the relevant HLA.

TCRdb re-called the reads with MiXCR, one entry per CDR3 protein. The sample comprises approximately 200,000 distinct CDR3 sequences, 28% of which are singletons, and under 35% rests with the top ten. The rearrangement uses TRBV12-3 or TRBV12-4 and TRBJ1-2; perhaps TRBD1 as D (5 bases). Sequences were obtained from PBMCs. This clonotype was obtained from a human donor in good health (CMV status not recorded). Some clones in this sample may be carry-over from other donors' samples. This chain's CDR3 is CASSLGRDSYGYTF. In nucleotides, the CDR3 is TGTGCCAGCAGTTTGGGCAGGGATAGCTATGGCTACACCTTC.